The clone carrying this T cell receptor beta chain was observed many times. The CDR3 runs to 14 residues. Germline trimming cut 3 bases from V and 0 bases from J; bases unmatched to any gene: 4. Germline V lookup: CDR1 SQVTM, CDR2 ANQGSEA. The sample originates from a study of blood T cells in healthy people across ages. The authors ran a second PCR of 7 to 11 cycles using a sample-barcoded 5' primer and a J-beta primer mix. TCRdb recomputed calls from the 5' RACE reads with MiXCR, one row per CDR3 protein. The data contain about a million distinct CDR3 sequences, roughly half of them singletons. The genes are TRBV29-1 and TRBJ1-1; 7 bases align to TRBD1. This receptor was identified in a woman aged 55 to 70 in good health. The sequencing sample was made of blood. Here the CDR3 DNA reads TGCAGCGTTGATGAGGGACAGCTGAACACTGAAGCTTTCTTT. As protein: CSVDEGQLNTEAFF. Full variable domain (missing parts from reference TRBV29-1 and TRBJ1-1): SAVISQKPSRDICQRGTSLTIQCQVDSQVTMMFWYRQQPGQSLTLIATANQGSEATYESGFVIDKFPISRPNLTFSTLTVSNMSPEDSSIYLCSVDEGQLNTEAFFGQGTRLTVV.